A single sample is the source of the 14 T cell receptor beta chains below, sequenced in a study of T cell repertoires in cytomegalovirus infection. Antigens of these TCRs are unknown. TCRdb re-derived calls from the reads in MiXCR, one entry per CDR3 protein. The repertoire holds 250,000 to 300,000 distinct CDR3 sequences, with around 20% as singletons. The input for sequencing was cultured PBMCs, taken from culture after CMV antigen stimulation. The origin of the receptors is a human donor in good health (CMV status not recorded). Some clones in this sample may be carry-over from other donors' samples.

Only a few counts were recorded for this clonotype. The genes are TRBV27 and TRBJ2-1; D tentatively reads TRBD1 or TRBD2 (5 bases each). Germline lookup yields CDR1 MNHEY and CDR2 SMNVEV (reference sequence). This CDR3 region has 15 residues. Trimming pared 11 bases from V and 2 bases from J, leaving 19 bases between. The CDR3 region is CAARAGEVAYNEQFF. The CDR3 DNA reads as TGTGCCGCCAGGGCGGGCGAAGTGGCCTACAATGAGCAGTTCTTC.

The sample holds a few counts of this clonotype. CDR3 in DNA: TGTGCCAGCAGTGATACCGACACCTCCTCCAACTACGAGCAGTACTTC. It encodes CASSDTDTSSNYEQYF. V gene TRBV27 combines with J gene TRBJ2-7; D remains unclear. The germline gives CDR1 MNHEY, CDR2 SMNVEV (reference sequence). The V end was cut by 5 bases, the J end by 3 bases, with 20 bases between. The length of the CDR3 is 16 residues.

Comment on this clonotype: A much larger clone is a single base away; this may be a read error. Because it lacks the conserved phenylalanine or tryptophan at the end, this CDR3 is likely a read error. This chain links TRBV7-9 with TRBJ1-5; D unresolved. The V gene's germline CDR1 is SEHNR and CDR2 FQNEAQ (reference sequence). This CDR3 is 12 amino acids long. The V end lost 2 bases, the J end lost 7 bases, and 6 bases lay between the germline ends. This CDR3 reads CASSLSRQPQHS. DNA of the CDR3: TGTGCCAGCAGCTTAAGCCGACAGCCCCAGCATTCT.

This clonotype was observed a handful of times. CDR3 region: CASSLAPLGYEQYV. In DNA form, the CDR3 reads TGTGCCAGCAGCTTAGCCCCCCTAGGCTACGAGCAGTACGTC. This sequence joins TRBV7-8 and TRBJ2-7; no clear D gene. CDR3 length equals 14 residues. Trimming removed 0 bases at V and 3 bases at J, with 9 bases between. Germline CDR1 SGHVS, CDR2 FQNEAQ.

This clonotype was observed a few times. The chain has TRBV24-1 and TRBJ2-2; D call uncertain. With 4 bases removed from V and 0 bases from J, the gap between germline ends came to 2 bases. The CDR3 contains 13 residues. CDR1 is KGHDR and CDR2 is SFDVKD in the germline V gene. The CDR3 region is CATSDPNTGELFF. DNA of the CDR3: TGTGCCACCAGTGACCCGAACACCGGGGAGCTGTTTTTT.

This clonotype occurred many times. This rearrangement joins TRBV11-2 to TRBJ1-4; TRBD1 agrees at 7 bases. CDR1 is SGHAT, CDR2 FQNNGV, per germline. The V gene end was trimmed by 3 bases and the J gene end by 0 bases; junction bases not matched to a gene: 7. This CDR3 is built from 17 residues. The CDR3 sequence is CASSFRRQGATNEKLFF. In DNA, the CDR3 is TGTGCCAGCAGCTTTAGGAGACAGGGTGCAACTAATGAAAAACTGTTTTTT.

CDR3 nucleotide sequence: TGTGCCAGCAGTTACGGAGATTTCTATAGCAATCAGCCCCAGCATTTT. As protein: CASSYGDFYSNQPQHF. V gene TRBV6-2 or TRBV6-3 combines with J gene TRBJ1-5, with D unresolved. V was pared by 2 bases and J by 0 bases, with 11 bases between. CDR3 length: 16 amino acids. Germline V lookup: CDR1 MNHEY, CDR2 SVGEGT.

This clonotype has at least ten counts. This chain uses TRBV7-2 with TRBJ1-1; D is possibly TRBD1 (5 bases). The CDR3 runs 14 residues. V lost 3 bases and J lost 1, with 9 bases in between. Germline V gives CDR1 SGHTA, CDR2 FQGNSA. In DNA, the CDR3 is TGTGCCAGCAGCTTCCCCGGGACGAACACTGAAGCTTTCTTT. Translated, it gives CASSFPGTNTEAFF.

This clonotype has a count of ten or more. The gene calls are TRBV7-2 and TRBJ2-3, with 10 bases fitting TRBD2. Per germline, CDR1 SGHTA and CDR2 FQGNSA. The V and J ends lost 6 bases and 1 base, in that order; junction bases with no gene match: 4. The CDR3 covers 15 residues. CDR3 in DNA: TGTGCCAGCAGAACTAGCGGGGCCCGCACAGATACGCAGTATTTT. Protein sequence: CASRTSGARTDTQYF.

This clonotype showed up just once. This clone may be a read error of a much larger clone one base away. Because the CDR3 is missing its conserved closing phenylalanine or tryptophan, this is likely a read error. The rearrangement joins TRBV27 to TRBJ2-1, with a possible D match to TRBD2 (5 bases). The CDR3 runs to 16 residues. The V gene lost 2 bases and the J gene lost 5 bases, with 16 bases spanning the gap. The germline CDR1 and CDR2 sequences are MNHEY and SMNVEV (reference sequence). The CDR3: CASSLSGLTRDNEQFL. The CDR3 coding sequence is TGTGCCAGCAGTTTAAGTGGACTCACCCGGGACAATGAGCAGTTCTTA.

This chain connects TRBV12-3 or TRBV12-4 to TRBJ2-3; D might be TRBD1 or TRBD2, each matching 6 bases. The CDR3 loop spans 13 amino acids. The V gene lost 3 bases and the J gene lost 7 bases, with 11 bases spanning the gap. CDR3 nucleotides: TGTGCCAGCAGTTTTGGGGGGCAAAATACGCAGTATTTT. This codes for CASSFGGQNTQYF.

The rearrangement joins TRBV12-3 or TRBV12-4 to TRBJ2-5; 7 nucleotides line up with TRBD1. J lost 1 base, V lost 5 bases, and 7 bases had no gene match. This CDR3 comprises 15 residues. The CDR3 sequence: CASSPRQGGQETQYF. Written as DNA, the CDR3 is TGTGCCAGCAGTCCCCGACAGGGTGGCCAAGAGACCCAGTACTTC.

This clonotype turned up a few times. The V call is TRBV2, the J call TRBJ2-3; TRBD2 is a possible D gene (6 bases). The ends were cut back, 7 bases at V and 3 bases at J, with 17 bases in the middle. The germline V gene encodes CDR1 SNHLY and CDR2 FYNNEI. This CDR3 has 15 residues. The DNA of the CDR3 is TGTGCCAGCACCCCTAGCGCGCGGAATACAGATACGCAGTATTTT. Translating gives CASTPSARNTDTQYF.

In nucleotides, the CDR3 is TGTGCCAGCAGTTACGGGAGTTCGGGCGGAAACACCATATATTTT. Translated, it gives CASSYGSSGGNTIYF. This sequence joins TRBV6-2 or TRBV6-3 and TRBJ1-3, with D unclear. The CDR3 runs to 15 residues. Germline V lookup: CDR1 MNHEY, CDR2 SVGEGT. The ends were cut back, 2 bases at V and 4 bases at J, with 12 bases in the middle.